Described below is a single T cell receptor beta chain sequence and its context. The germline V gene encodes CDR1 SNHLY and CDR2 FYNNEI. Trimming took off 5 bases at V and 1 base at J, with 9 bases between the two ends. The CDR3 covers 14 residues. This entry is derived from a study of technical replicates of blood from a few donors. Data came from immunoSEQ multiplex PCR; TCRdb stores just in-frame clones and leaves some out. Among some 70,000 clones listed, roughly 92% were seen once. This chain connects TRBV2 to TRBJ1-5; D is unclear. The material sequenced was T cells isolated from PBMCs. The TCR originated in a human donor in good health. The CDR3 spells CASSSTWSNQPQHF. CDR3 sequence (DNA): TGTGCCAGCAGTTCTACTTGGAGCAATCAGCCCCAGCATTTT.